The T cell receptor (beta chain) described here comes from a study of a mutant IDH1 vaccine in newly diagnosed glioma. Whole-study context: The first vaccination came 4-6 weeks after radiotherapy alone, or with temozolomide cycles. Antecedent treatment encompassed radiotherapy, temozolomide, or their combination; the majority received both.

The time point: week 35, safety follow-up. Topical imiquimod was applied with each vaccine dose, which held 300 ug of mutant IDH1 20-mer peptide. The CDR3 has 13 residues. V was clipped by 4 bases and J by 7 bases; unmatched bases: 3. Germline CDR1 reads KGHSH; CDR2 reads LQKENI. Clones were sequenced by immunoSEQ multiplex PCR, and TCRdb holds only the in-frame ones, with some missing. This sample has about 50,000 clones, with 60% to 85% found just once. In regard to this clone: Its specificity is unknown.

The input for sequencing was PBMCs, taken from a glioma patient whose treatment included an IDH1 peptide vaccine. The chain recombines TRBV18 with TRBJ2-2; 7 bases line up with TRBD2. This sequence was found in a middle-aged man with glioma. The CDR3 coding sequence is TGTGCCAGCTCACAAACTAGCGACGGGGAGCTGTTTTTT. Encoded protein: CASSQTSDGELFF.